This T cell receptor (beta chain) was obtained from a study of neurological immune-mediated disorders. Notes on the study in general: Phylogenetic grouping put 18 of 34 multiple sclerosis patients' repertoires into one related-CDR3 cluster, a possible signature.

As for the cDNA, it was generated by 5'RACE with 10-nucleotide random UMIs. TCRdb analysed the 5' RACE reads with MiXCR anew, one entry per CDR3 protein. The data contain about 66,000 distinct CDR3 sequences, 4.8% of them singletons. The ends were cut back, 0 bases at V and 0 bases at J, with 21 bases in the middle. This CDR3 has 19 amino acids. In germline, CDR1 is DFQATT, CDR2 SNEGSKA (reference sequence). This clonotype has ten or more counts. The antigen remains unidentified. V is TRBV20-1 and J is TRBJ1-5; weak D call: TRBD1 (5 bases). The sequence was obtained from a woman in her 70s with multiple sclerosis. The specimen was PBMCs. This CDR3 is CSARDQWTPGAYSNQPQHF. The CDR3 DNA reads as TGCAGTGCTAGAGATCAGTGGACCCCCGGGGCCTATAGCAATCAGCCCCAGCATTTT.